The 22 T cell receptor beta chains below come from one sample, sequenced in a study of CD8+CD57+ T cells in acquired aplastic anemia. Genomic DNA constituted the template upon which TCR beta VDJ and CDR3 profiling was performed. TCRdb used MiXCR to reprocess the reads, holding one entry per CDR3 protein. Counted here are hundreds of thousands of distinct CDR3 sequences, 55% to 65% occurring once; the ten biggest clones make up 6.5% to 10%. The sample comprised sorted CD4+, CD8+, or CD8+CD57+ T cells (not recorded which) from PBMCs. The receptors here all came from a human donor with severe aplastic anemia or a healthy control (not recorded which).

This clonotype was counted ten times or more. The chain is built from TRBV5-1 and TRBJ1-4; TRBD1 is a possible D gene (5 bases). This CDR3 region has 15 residues. Germline CDR1 is SGHRS and CDR2 is YFSETQ. The V and J ends lost 6 bases and 4 bases respectively, with 16 bases between them. CDR3 sequence reads: CASNPGTTVNEKLFF. The CDR3 nucleotides read TGCGCCAGCAACCCGGGAACGACAGTTAATGAAAAACTGTTTTTT.

This clonotype was found many times. J is TRBJ1-2 and V is TRBV6-5; 7 positions match TRBD1. From germline, CDR1 is MNHEY and CDR2 SVGAGI. The junction had 16 bases not matched to a gene; V was cut back by 6 bases and J by 3 bases. This CDR3 region has 17 residues. CDR3 DNA sequence: TGTGCCAGCAGCTATTACAGGGGCCAGGGTTACGACTATGGCTACACCTTC. It translates to CASSYYRGQGYDYGYTF.

This sequence joins TRBV29-1 and TRBJ1-3, with D uncertain. The germline gives CDR1 SQVTM, CDR2 ANQGSEA. The CDR3 runs to 13 residues. V lost 7 bases to trimming and J lost 1 base, with 11 bases between them. The CDR3 sequence is CSAYIYSGNTIYF. The CDR3 bases are TGCAGCGCTTACATATATTCTGGAAACACCATATATTTT.

Regarding this clonotype: Relative to the germline gene, one junction end is altered; a read error may explain this. The rearrangement joins TRBV7-6 to TRBJ1-1; D gene unclear. CDR1 SGHVS and CDR2 FNYEAQ come from the germline V gene. The CDR3 loop spans 12 amino acids. This CDR3 reads CDSRSLNTEAFF. The DNA for the CDR3 is TGTGACAGCAGGTCACTCAACACTGAAGCTTTCTTT.

The genes are TRBV6-6 and TRBJ2-3; weak D call: TRBD1 (6 bases). The CDR3 has 14 residues. With 6 bases removed from V and 1 base from J, the gap between germline ends came to 11 bases. Germline CDR1 and CDR2: MNHNY and SVGAGI (reference sequence). The CDR3 DNA follows: TGTGCCAGCAGCCGGGACACGGGCACAGATACGCAGTATTTT. Translated, it gives CASSRDTGTDTQYF.

V gene TRBV7-9 combines with J gene TRBJ1-2; a weak D match, TRBD1 (5 bases). This CDR3 has 13 amino acids. Deletions cut 3 bases from V and 4 bases from J, with 9 bases between. Germline V CDR1 and CDR2: SEHNR, FQNEAQ (reference sequence). The CDR3: CASSFGAVYGYTF. As DNA, the CDR3 is TGTGCCAGCAGCTTTGGGGCAGTCTATGGCTACACCTTC.

This clonotype showed up just once. J is TRBJ1-2 and V is TRBV27; 8 bases are shared with TRBD1. V was clipped by 3 bases and J by 0 bases; unmatched bases: 3. The germline CDR1 and CDR2 sequences are MNHEY and SMNVEV (reference sequence). The CDR3 totals 15 residues. CDR3 sequence: CASSLYRGANYGYTF. CDR3 sequence (DNA): TGTGCCAGCAGTTTGTACAGGGGGGCTAACTATGGCTACACCTTC.

The chain couples TRBV10-2 to TRBJ1-1; weak D call: TRBD1 (6 bases). The CDR3 has 13 amino acids. V was cut by 4 bases and J by 4 bases, with 10 bases left in between. The germline V gene has CDR1 WSHSY and CDR2 SAAADI. The CDR3 loop is CASSVKGGTEAFF. Written as DNA, the CDR3 is TGCGCCAGCAGTGTAAAGGGGGGCACTGAAGCTTTCTTT.

For the CDR3, the DNA is TGTGCCAGCAGACCGGGAGGACAGCGCTACGAGCAGTACTTC. It translates to CASRPGGQRYEQYF. The chain joins TRBV12-3 or TRBV12-4 to TRBJ2-7; TRBD2 is a possible D gene (7 bases). The V end lost 6 bases, the J end lost 3 bases, and 15 bases lay between the germline ends. This CDR3 has 14 amino acids.

This sequence joins TRBV20-1 and TRBJ2-1, with D possibly being TRBD1 (6 bases). The DNA matches TRBJ2-5 better at its end, which makes the J call doubtful. Per germline, CDR1 DFQATT and CDR2 SNEGSKA (reference sequence). The CDR3 has 12 amino acids. CDR3 region: CSAYRVEETQYF. In DNA, the CDR3 is TGCAGTGCCTACAGGGTTGAGGAGACCCAGTACTTC.

This chain connects TRBV19 to TRBJ1-3, with D hard to call. Germline-derived CDR1 and CDR2 are LNHDA and SQIVND (reference sequence). The CDR3 totals 12 residues. Between the trimmed V and J ends, which lost 5 bases and 4 bases, there was a span of 6 bases. CDR3 nucleotide sequence: TGTGCCAGTAGTCAGCGGGGAAACACCATATATTTT. Its translation: CASSQRGNTIYF. Supplemented by reference TRBV19 and TRBJ1-3, the full variable domain reads DGGITQSPKYLFRKEGQNVTLSCEQNLNHDAMYWYRQDPGQGLRLIYYSQIVNDFQKGDIAEGYSVSREKKESFPLTVTSAQKNPTAFYLCASSQRGNTIYFGEGSWLTVV.

The chain is built from TRBV5-1 and TRBJ2-7; 14 nucleotides match TRBD2. The CDR3 runs 15 residues. From germline, CDR1 is SGHRS and CDR2 YFSETQ. This chain's CDR3 is CTISPTSGGASEQYF. The CDR3 nucleotides read TGCACCATCAGCCCGACTAGCGGGGGGGCTTCCGAGCAGTACTTC.

J is TRBJ2-5 and V is TRBV9, with a tentative D call TRBD2 (5 bases). Germline-derived CDR1 and CDR2 are SGDLS and YYNGEE. Trimming cost V 0 bases and J 5 bases, with 11 bases left between them. This CDR3 comprises 14 residues. DNA of the CDR3: TGTGCCAGCAGCGTAGACGATAGGAGGGAGACCCAGTACTTC. It is translated as CASSVDDRRETQYF.

This sequence joins TRBV7-9 and TRBJ2-7; tentative D call: TRBD2 (6 bases). V was cut by 5 bases and J by 2 bases, with 16 bases left in between. The CDR3 has 15 amino acids. Germline CDR1 and CDR2: SEHNR and FQNEAQ (reference sequence). The CDR3 loop reads CASSPPGTGTYEQYF. The CDR3, as DNA: TGTGCCAGCAGCCCCCCCGGGACTGGCACCTACGAGCAGTACTTC. The complete variable domain, with remaining parts taken from reference TRBV7-9 and TRBJ2-7, reads DTGVSQNPRHKITKRGQNVTFRCDPISEHNRLYWYRQTLGQGPEFLTYFQNEAQLEKSRLLSDRFSAERPKGSFSTLEIQRTEQGDSAMYLCASSPPGTGTYEQYFGPGTRLTVT.

The rearrangement uses TRBV10-3 and TRBJ1-4; D ambiguous. The CDR3 is made up of 15 amino acids. Germline V gene data show CDR1 as ENHRY and CDR2 as SYGVKD. The V and J ends lost 2 bases and 2 bases respectively, with 9 bases between them. Here the CDR3 reads CAISEAGQTNEKLFF. CDR3 in DNA: TGTGCCATCAGTGAGGCGGGCCAGACTAATGAAAAACTGTTTTTT.

The chain has TRBV10-3 and TRBJ2-1, with 8 bases matching TRBD2. Germline CDR1 and CDR2: ENHRY and SYGVKD. The V gene end was trimmed by 6 bases and the J gene end by 10 bases; junction bases not matched to a gene: 14. The CDR3 is 15 amino acids. This CDR3 is CAIRVAGRVGVEQFF. CDR3 nucleotides: TGTGCCATCAGAGTAGCGGGGCGGGTTGGGGTAGAGCAGTTCTTC.

A note on this clonotype: No conserved phenylalanine or tryptophan ends this CDR3, so it is likely a read error. The chain employs TRBV20-1 and TRBJ1-4, with TRBD1 matching 9 bases. The germline V gene has CDR1 DFQATT and CDR2 SNEGSKA (reference sequence). Trimming at V came to 3 bases and at J to 10 bases, leaving 12 bases not matched to a gene. The CDR3 is 15 amino acids. CDR3 in DNA: TGCAGTGCTAGGGAACCACAGGGGGCGGGTGTAAAACTGTTTATT. This translates into CSAREPQGAGVKLFI.

This clonotype was detected a few times. V and J are TRBV28 and TRBJ2-7; 8 bases agree with TRBD1. V shed 1 base and J 5 bases; nucleotides not matched to a gene: 10. CDR1 is MDHEN and CDR2 is SYDVKM in the germline V gene. This CDR3 comprises 16 residues. CDR3 coding DNA: TGTGCCAGCAGTTTATTGGTGTCAGGGGGCCGGGACGAGCAGTACTTC. Protein sequence: CASSLLVSGGRDEQYF.

This clonotype was picked up a small number of times. A much larger clone lies a single base off, so this may be a read error. The chain links TRBV19 to TRBJ2-7, with D perhaps matching TRBD1 (6 bases). CDR1 is LNHDA, CDR2 SQIVND, per germline (reference sequence). CDR3 length equals 13 residues. Trimming pared 6 bases from V and 5 bases from J, leaving 14 bases between. The chain's CDR3 is CASSQGSRNEQYF. Written as DNA, the CDR3 is TGTGCCAGTAGCCAGGGGAGTAGAAACGAGCAGTACTTC.

This clonotype turned up a few times. The chain links TRBV2 to TRBJ2-7; 9 nucleotides agree with TRBD1. The CDR3 spans 13 residues. Germline V gene sequence: CDR1 SNHLY, CDR2 FYNNEI. The ends lost 8 bases at V and 2 bases at J; junction bases unmatched: 4. CDR3 DNA sequence: TGTGCCAGCGGCGGGGACAGGGCCTACGAGCAGTACTTC. Its translation: CASGGDRAYEQYF.

The sample holds many counts of this clonotype. The chain employs TRBV6-5 and TRBJ2-5; D is uncertain. Deletions cut 2 bases from V and 7 bases from J, with 11 bases between. This CDR3 is 13 amino acids long. The germline V gene encodes CDR1 MNHEY and CDR2 SVGAGI. The CDR3 sequence: CASSYAPGRTQYF. The CDR3 DNA reads as TGTGCCAGCAGTTACGCACCCGGGCGGACCCAGTACTTC.

V is TRBV7-8 and J is TRBJ1-1; the D gene is possibly TRBD1 (6 bases). V lost 5 bases and J lost 2, with 12 bases in between. CDR3 length: 14 amino acids. The germline V gene encodes CDR1 SGHVS and CDR2 FQNEAQ. CDR3 nucleotide sequence: TGTGCCAGCAGCCTGGGGACAATTAACACTGAAGCTTTCTTT. It translates to CASSLGTINTEAFF.